A single sample gave rise to the 15 T cell receptor beta chains below, sequenced in a study of cytomegalovirus exposure and HLA in healthy donors. 60 Vbeta and 13 Jbeta primers were used in PCR. Profiling relied on immunoSEQ multiplex PCR, and the TCRdb table lists in-frame clones only, not all of them. This table has 130,000 to 150,000 clones, about 79% appearing once. Specimen: PBMCs. The source of these receptors is a male donor in good health and CMV-seronegative.

The rearrangement joins TRBV7-3 to TRBJ1-2; D gene uncertain. The germline CDR1 and CDR2 sequences are SGHTA and FQGTGA. This CDR3 has 13 amino acids. With 0 bases removed from V and 6 bases from J, the gap between germline ends came to 8 bases. CDR3 protein: CASSLTLSHGYTF. CDR3 sequence (DNA): TGTGCCAGCAGCTTAACGCTAAGCCATGGCTACACCTTC.

The V and J genes are TRBV27 and TRBJ2-5; 9 bases map to TRBD1. Losses at the gene ends were 8 bases for V and 2 bases for J; bases not matched to a gene: 12. This CDR3 has 16 residues. Germline CDR1 and CDR2: MNHEY and SMNVEV (reference sequence). The CDR3 region has the DNA TGTGCCAGCGGGCGGCACGGACAGGGGAGTCAAGAGACCCAGTACTTC. It specifies CASGRHGQGSQETQYF.

The rearrangement uses TRBV7-6 and TRBJ2-7; TRBD2 matches at 11 bases. Germline CDR1 is SGHVS and CDR2 is FNYEAQ. V was clipped by 2 bases and J by 4 bases; unmatched bases: 7. The CDR3 runs to 16 residues. The CDR3 nucleotides are TGTGCCAGCAGCTTAACGGAACTAGCGGGAGTTTACGAGCAGTACTTC. Protein sequence: CASSLTELAGVYEQYF.

The chain carries TRBV30 and TRBJ2-7; possibly TRBD2 for D (6 bases). The germline gives CDR1 GTSNPN, CDR2 SVGIG (reference sequence). CDR3 length: 13 residues. V dropped 1 base and J dropped 4 bases, with 11 bases sitting between them. The CDR3 nucleotides read TGTGCCTGGAGTGGGGCGGGATTTTACGAGCAGTACTTC. Its protein product is CAWSGAGFYEQYF.

The V call is TRBV29-1, the J call TRBJ2-7; 8 nucleotides agree with TRBD2. Germline V gene sequence: CDR1 SQVTM, CDR2 ANQGSEA. Unmatched junction bases numbered 16, after V lost 4 bases and J lost 2 bases. This CDR3 has 17 residues. The CDR3 coding sequence is TGCAGCGTTGGGGCGGGGGGTTCGGGCCCTCTGCCCTACGAGCAGTACTTC. Translating gives CSVGAGGSGPLPYEQYF.

V usage is TRBV7-9 and J usage is TRBJ2-7; D is unclear. Germline V lookup: CDR1 SEHNR, CDR2 FQNEAQ (reference sequence). This CDR3 contains 12 residues. CDR3 region: CSVSPDWSEQYF. DNA of the CDR3: TGTTCCGTCAGTCCGGATTGGAGCGAGCAGTACTTC.

The rearrangement joins TRBV9 to TRBJ2-7, with 10 positions matching TRBD2. The germline gives CDR1 SGDLS, CDR2 YYNGEE. This CDR3 has 15 residues. J lost 2 bases, V lost 0 bases, and 2 bases had no gene match. CDR3 in amino acids: CASSVEAGGTYEQYF. In DNA, the CDR3 is TGTGCCAGCAGCGTAGAAGCGGGGGGGACCTACGAGCAGTACTTC.

The rearrangement uses TRBV7-2 and TRBJ1-1, with D possibly being TRBD1 (5 bases). Germline V gives CDR1 SGHTA, CDR2 FQGNSA. The CDR3 is 13 residues long. Trimming pared 4 bases from V and 6 bases from J, leaving 12 bases between. CDR3 sequence (DNA): TGTGCCAGCAGCTCCCGACAGACGGCTGAAGCTTTCTTT. Protein product: CASSSRQTAEAFF.

J is TRBJ1-1 and V is TRBV19; 7 nucleotides match TRBD1. This CDR3 has 12 amino acids. CDR1 is LNHDA and CDR2 is SQIVND in the germline V gene (reference sequence). Germline trimming cut 6 bases from V and 7 bases from J; bases unmatched to any gene: 5. The CDR3 nucleotides read TGTGCCAGTAGCCGGGACAGCCGTGAAGCTTTCTTT. Protein sequence: CASSRDSREAFF.

The chain combines TRBV29-1 with TRBJ1-2, with D maybe TRBD1 (5 bases). V dropped 6 bases and J dropped 7 bases, with 18 bases sitting between them. The CDR3 length is 13 residues. Germline CDR1 reads SQVTM; CDR2 reads ANQGSEA. CDR3 nucleotide sequence: TGCAGCGTCGGGGGGTCTCTCCTTGGTGGCTACACCTTC. This translates into CSVGGSLLGGYTF.

This chain uses TRBV7-9 with TRBJ1-1, with 8 bases that match TRBD1. The CDR3 is made up of 17 amino acids. With V trimmed by 0 bases and J by 0 bases, 6 bases remained unmatched. Germline lookup yields CDR1 SEHNR and CDR2 FQNEAQ (reference sequence). The CDR3 DNA follows: TGTGCCAGCAGCTTAGCGCGGACAGGGATTATGAACACTGAAGCTTTCTTT. It is translated as CASSLARTGIMNTEAFF. Filled out from reference TRBV7-9 and TRBJ1-1, the complete variable domain reads DTGVSQNPRHKITKRGQNVTFRCDPISEHNRLYWYRQTLGQGPEFLTYFQNEAQLEKSRLLSDRFSAERPKGSFSTLEIQRTEQGDSAMYLCASSLARTGIMNTEAFFGQGTRLTVV.

The rearrangement uses TRBV27 and TRBJ2-1, with a tentative D call TRBD2 (5 bases). This CDR3 region has 15 residues. V was clipped by 6 bases and J by 0 bases, with 12 bases between them. Germline loops: CDR1 MNHEY, CDR2 SMNVEV (reference sequence). Written as DNA, the CDR3 is TGTGCCAGCAGCCTTAGCGTAAGCTCCTACAATGAGCAGTTCTTC. This sequence encodes CASSLSVSSYNEQFF.

V gene TRBV5-1 combines with J gene TRBJ2-7; 8 bases line up with TRBD2. J gave up 6 bases and V 4 bases, and 12 bases lay outside the gene matches. Germline V gene data show CDR1 as SGHRS and CDR2 as YFSETQ. CDR3 length: 15 residues. CDR3 DNA: TGCGCCAGCAGCCTCGGAGGAGCGGGAGTTGGCGAGCAGTACTTC. It translates to CASSLGGAGVGEQYF. Based on the CDR3 plus reference TRBV5-1 and TRBJ2-7, the full variable domain is KAGVTQTPRYLIKTRGQQVTLSCSPISGHRSVSWYQQTPGQGLQFLFEYFSETQRNKGNFPGRFSGRQFSNSRSEMNVSTLELGDSALYLCASSLGGAGVGEQYFGPGTRLTVT.

The chain has TRBV7-6 and TRBJ1-4, with 8 bases matching TRBD1. Germline V gene lookup returns CDR1 SGHVS and CDR2 FNYEAQ. V was pared by 5 bases and J by 0 bases, with 2 bases of the junction left unmatched. The CDR3 is 15 amino acids. This chain's CDR3 is CASSRTGSTNEKLFF. In DNA, the CDR3 is TGTGCCAGCAGCCGGACAGGGTCAACTAATGAAAAACTGTTTTTT.

This clone was counted between two and nine times. As DNA, the CDR3 is TGTGCCATCAGTGGTGGGGGACAGGGCTCTTTATCTGGAAACACCATATATTTT. It codes for CAISGGGQGSLSGNTIYF. This chain connects TRBV10-3 to TRBJ1-3; 9 bases agree with TRBD1. CDR1 is ENHRY and CDR2 is SYGVKD in the germline V gene. The CDR3 length is 18 residues. The trim removed 4 bases at V and 1 base at J, leaving 11 bases unmatched.